These 23 T cell receptor beta chains originate from one sample sequenced in a study of tumor-infiltrating lymphocytes in primary liver carcinoma (TCRdb year 2017). This sample was sequenced with an Illumina HiSeq 2500. Using a constant-region primer and ProtoScript II reverse transcriptase, TCRbeta-specific cDNA was reverse-transcribed from approximately 0.5 ug total RNA. TCRbeta libraries were built with three nested multiplex PCR rounds, a slightly modified ARM-PCR procedure. The first two PCR rounds used multiplex TRBV1-TRBV30 forward primers with a Cbeta reverse primer, each for 10 cycles. Clones were called with MiXCR by TCRdb after fastp trimmed the public reads at Q25, and only in-frame beta chains were retained. A single entry per CDR3 protein holds the most common genes and DNA from its merged rows. Across this sample there are about 30,000 distinct CDR3 sequences, with about 71% seen only once. More than 30% of the sample belongs to the ten largest clones.

Total RNA and DNA were co-extracted without cell sorting from about 19-30 mg of bulk tissue using the AllPrep DNA/RNA mini kit. Sequenced sample: liver tumor tissue from sampling region 3. This specimen's cell subset or site label, interpreted: tumor region T3, left-lateral pole. The source of these receptors is a woman younger than 45 with primary liver carcinoma and hepatitis B virus infection.

As to this clonotype: The conserved closing phenylalanine or tryptophan is absent in this CDR3, likely reflecting a read error. The chain links TRBV19 to TRBJ2-1; 10 bases fit TRBD2. V gave up 5 bases and J gave up 6 bases; unmatched junction bases: 4. The CDR3 runs to 14 residues. Germline CDR1 is LNHDA and CDR2 is SQIVND (reference sequence). The CDR3 loop reads CASSSLAGINEQFS. In DNA form, the CDR3 reads TGTGCCAGTAGTTCACTAGCGGGAATCAATGAGCAGTTCTCC.

This clonotype was observed at least ten times. One end of the junction varies from germline; a read error may be responsible. This sequence joins TRBV12-3 or TRBV12-4 and TRBJ1-1; D ambiguous. This CDR3 comprises 12 residues. This CDR3 reads CVSRPANTEAFF. CDR3 DNA sequence: TGTGTCAGCAGGCCGGCAAACACTGAAGCTTTCTTT.

The chain couples TRBV11-2 to TRBJ2-3; D not certain. The DNA end is more similar to TRBJ1-5, so the J call may be wrong. The CDR3 is made up of 14 amino acids. Germline V gene sequence: CDR1 SGHAT, CDR2 FQNNGV. CDR3: CASSLEPSADTQHF. The CDR3 DNA follows: TGTGCCAGCAGCTTAGAACCAAGTGCAGATACCCAGCATTTT.

In the case of this clonotype: A read error may explain this, as a much larger clone is one base away. This chain links TRBV7-2 with TRBJ2-3, with D unresolved. Germline CDR1 is SGHTA and CDR2 is FQGNSA. The CDR3 covers 12 residues. For the CDR3, the DNA is TGTGCCATCAGCATTTATGGGGATACGCAGTATTTT. Its protein is CAISIYGDTQYF.

Comments on this clonotype: With a much larger clone just one base away, this may be a read error. This sequence joins TRBV29-1 and TRBJ2-7; the match to TRBD2 covers 9 bases. Unmatched junction bases numbered 11, after V lost 6 bases and J lost 5 bases. The germline V gene has CDR1 SQVTM and CDR2 ANQGSEA. CDR3 size: 14 residues. The CDR3 nucleotides read TGCAGCGTCGCCCTTGTGACTAGCGGCCACGAGCAGTACTTC. Translation: CSVALVTSGHEQYF.

Concerning this clonotype: Mismatch with germline at one junction end may stem from a read error. The chain recombines TRBV11-2 with TRBJ2-7, with D possibly being TRBD1 or TRBD2 (5 bases each). The germline CDR1 and CDR2 sequences are SGHAT and FQNNGV. The CDR3 sequence is 15 residues long. DNA for the CDR3: TGTGCCAGCAGCTCCCCTGGGACGGGTAACTACGAGCAGTATTTC. Translating gives CASSSPGTGNYEQYF. Full variable domain (remainder filled in from reference TRBV11-2 and TRBJ2-7): EAGVAQSPRYKIIEKRQSVAFWCNPISGHATLYWYQQILGQGPKLLIQFQNNGVVDDSQLPKDRFSAERLKGVDSTLKIQPAKLEDSAVYLCASSSPGTGNYEQYFGPGTRLTVT.

In this sample, this clonotype turned up a few times. One end of the junction does not line up with germline, which may come from a read error. The V gene is TRBV4-1, the J gene TRBJ1-4; weak D call: TRBD1 (6 bases). The CDR3 sequence is 16 residues long. Per the germline V gene, CDR1 is MGHRA and CDR2 is YSYEKL. The CDR3 bases are TGCACCAGCAGCCAAGGGCAGGGGTCCTTAAGCGAAAAACTGTCTTTT. Translated, it gives CTSSQGQGSLSEKLSF.

As for this clonotype: This may arise from a read error, as a much more abundant clone is one base away. V is TRBV29-1 and J is TRBJ2-5; D is unclear. This CDR3 has 11 residues. Looked up from germline, CDR1 is SQVTM and CDR2 is ANQGSEA. V was trimmed by 5 bases and J by 0 bases, leaving 4 bases between them. The chain's CDR3 is CSVKNQETQYF. The CDR3 coding sequence is TGCAGCGTTAAAAACCAAGAGACCCAGTACTTC.

For this clonotype: One end of the junction fails to match germline, which may point to a read error. This chain joins TRBV29-1 and TRBJ2-5; 10 bases match TRBD1. This CDR3 has 15 residues. CDR1 is SQVTM, CDR2 ANQGSEA, per germline. As DNA, the CDR3 is TGCAGCATTGAAGGAGGGACAGGGGAACAAGAGATCCAGTACTTC. It codes for CSIEGGTGEQEIQYF.

This sequence joins TRBV29-1 and TRBJ1-1, with 7 bases identical to TRBD1. Trimming removed 6 bases from V and 11 bases from J; junction bases left unmatched: 12. Germline V gene data show CDR1 as SQVTM and CDR2 as ANQGSEA. This CDR3 is 12 amino acids long. In DNA, the CDR3 is TGCAGCGTCGAGACAGGGAACATTGAGGCTTTCTTT. Encoded protein: CSVETGNIEAFF.

In regard to this clonotype: The germline gene is not matched at one end of the junction; a read error may be the cause. This chain connects TRBV12-3 or TRBV12-4 to TRBJ2-1; 8 nucleotides align to TRBD2. This CDR3 region has 17 residues. CDR3 bases: TGTGCCAACAGTCCCAGTTGGGCTAGCGGGCTCCACAATGAGCGGTTCTTC. The encoded protein is CANSPSWASGLHNERFF.

Comments on this clonotype: Here the CDR3 omits its conserved ending phenylalanine or tryptophan, so a read error is the likely source. This chain connects TRBV11-2 to TRBJ1-1; 8 nucleotides match TRBD1. CDR1 is SGHAT and CDR2 is FQNNGV in the germline V gene. CDR3 length: 20 residues. The CDR3 sequence is CASSARGRGRKRWSNIEAFL. CDR3 sequence (DNA): TGTGCCAGCAGCGCTCGGGGCAGGGGGCGCAAGAGGTGGAGTAACATTGAAGCTTTCCTT.

As to this clonotype: A read error may be the cause here, since a much bigger clone is one base away. The genes are TRBV11-3 and TRBJ2-7; unclear D gene. Germline V gives CDR1 SGHNT, CDR2 YENEEA. CDR3 length: 15 amino acids. The CDR3 spells CTSSLGPIESYEQYF. CDR3 bases: TGTACCAGCAGCTTAGGCCCAATTGAATCCTACGAGCAGTACTTC.

This clonotype was observed a few times. A read error may account for a junction end that differs from germline. The chain has TRBV11-3 and TRBJ2-1; 8 bases agree with TRBD2. The germline gives CDR1 SGHNT, CDR2 YENEEA. The CDR3 sequence is 15 residues long. The CDR3 DNA follows: TGTACCAGCAGCCGACTAGCGCGGGGGGTGTATGAGCAGTTCTTC. This translates into CTSSRLARGVYEQFF.

A word on this clonotype: This may be a read error, as it is one base from a much larger clone. The V call is TRBV29-1, the J call TRBJ2-5, with D perhaps matching TRBD2 (5 bases). This CDR3 has 14 residues. Trimming cost V 4 bases and J 4 bases, with 16 bases left between them. CDR1 SQVTM and CDR2 ANQGSEA come from the germline V gene. DNA of the CDR3: TGCAGCGTTGCGGCAGCGGTGGCCATAGAGACCCAGTACTTC. Translated: CSVAAAVAIETQYF. Complete variable domain (other parts from reference TRBV29-1 and TRBJ2-5): SAVISQKPSRDICQRGTSLTIQCQVDSQVTMMFWYRQQPGQSLTLIATANQGSEATYESGFVIDKFPISRPNLTFSTLTVSNMSPEDSSIYLCSVAAAVAIETQYFGPGTRLLVL.

This clonotype is labeled medium-sized. The V call is TRBV7-9, the J call TRBJ2-7; 7 bases line up with TRBD2. Trimming removed 4 bases from V and 0 bases from J; junction bases left unmatched: 3. Germline CDR1 is SEHNR and CDR2 is FQNEAQ (reference sequence). This CDR3 has 14 residues. The CDR3 nucleotides are TGTGCCAGCAGCTCGGGAGGCCTCTCCTACGAGCAGTACTTC. It translates to CASSSGGLSYEQYF.

On this clonotype: Relative to the germline gene, one junction end is altered; a read error may explain this. This chain links TRBV25-1 with TRBJ2-1; 9 nucleotides line up with TRBD2. The CDR3 runs 18 residues. The V gene's germline CDR1 is MGHDK and CDR2 SYGVNS. The CDR3 region has the DNA TGTGCCAGCAATGGTATCTACATCATAGCGGGAGCGGACAATGAGCAGTCCTTC. The encoded protein is CASNGIYIIAGADNEQSF.

The count of this clonotype is one. It is likely a read error, because the conserved phenylalanine at the end of the CDR3 is missing. No DNA is shown, since the ends of the CDR3 on it are uncertain; the CDR3 is the one TCRdb lists. The chain carries TRBV20-1 and TRBJ2-1; the table's D call, TRBD2, was not checked against the DNA. Per germline, CDR1 DFQATT and CDR2 SNEGSKA (reference sequence). Inclusive of both ends, the CDR3 amounts to 15 amino acids. The CDR3 reads CSASNGLAGLGEQLS.

The table lists this clonotype with a few counts. The DNA of the CDR3 is TGTGCCAGTAGCCCGCGAGGGGCTAGCGGCTACAATGAGCAGTTCTTC. Translated: CASSPRGASGYNEQFF. The chain recombines TRBV6-5 with TRBJ2-1; 7 positions agree with TRBD2. The CDR3 consists of 16 residues. CDR1 is MNHEY and CDR2 is SVGAGI in the germline V gene. Trimming removed 9 bases from V and 3 bases from J; junction bases left unmatched: 14.

The chain is built from TRBV11-1 and TRBJ2-7; D uncertain. CDR3 size: 13 residues. The germline V and J ends were trimmed by 6 bases and 10 bases, with 19 bases remaining between them. From germline, CDR1 is SGHAT and CDR2 FQDESV (reference sequence). CDR3 in DNA: TGTGCCAGCAGTATAGAATACCTCCGCGAACAGTACTTC. Translated, it gives CASSIEYLREQYF.

The chain employs TRBV11-3 and TRBJ2-5; 8 positions match TRBD2. The CDR3 has 16 residues. V was clipped by 0 bases and J by 13 bases; unmatched bases: 16. Germline V gives CDR1 SGHNT, CDR2 YENEEA. CDR3 nucleotides: TGTGCCAGCAGCTTAGATGGATTAGCGGGATGGCAGACTCGGTACTTC. It codes for CASSLDGLAGWQTRYF.

In the case of this clonotype: A junction end diverges from the germline sequence, so it may reflect a read error. The chain has TRBV5-4 and TRBJ2-1; TRBD2 might be the D (5 bases). CDR3 size: 15 residues. In germline, CDR1 is SGHNT, CDR2 YYREEE (reference sequence). CDR3 bases: TGTGCCAGCAGCTTGGATGTCAGCGGCTACAATGAGCAGTTATTC. It specifies CASSLDVSGYNEQLF.

This clonotype appeared many times. This may arise from a read error, as a much more abundant clone is one base away. The chain is built from TRBV11-1 and TRBJ2-4; 13 bases fit TRBD2. The CDR3 is made up of 17 amino acids. Germline V gene data show CDR1 as SGHAT and CDR2 as FQDESV (reference sequence). The J segment lost 5 bases and the V segment lost 3 bases, leaving 7 bases of the junction unmatched. CDR3 sequence (DNA): TGTGCCAGCAGCTTTCCCGGGACTAGCGGGACCGAAAACATTCAGTACTTC. This sequence encodes CASSFPGTSGTENIQYF.